A single sample gave rise to the 3 T cell receptor beta chains below, sequenced in a study of cytomegalovirus exposure and HLA in healthy donors. PCR was performed using 60 Vbeta and 13 Jbeta primers. Profiled with immunoSEQ multiplex PCR; TCRdb holds only in-frame clones, not every one. This sample carries 130,000 or so clones, about 83% of them seen once, and the ten largest clones take 5.2%. Source material: PBMCs. These receptors originate from a young woman in good health and CMV-seronegative.

This chain links TRBV27 with TRBJ2-7; 10 bases match TRBD1. CDR1 MNHEY and CDR2 SMNVEV come from the germline V gene (reference sequence). Losses at the gene ends were 5 bases for V and 2 bases for J; bases not matched to a gene: 6. This CDR3 region has 15 residues. CDR3 loop: CASSVGTGVAYEQYF. CDR3 nucleotides: TGTGCCAGCAGTGTCGGGACAGGGGTTGCCTACGAGCAGTACTTC.

The rearrangement links TRBV6-1 to TRBJ2-1; 10 bases line up with TRBD1. V trimming: 0 bases; J trimming: 2 bases; junction bases outside the gene matches: 16. Germline assignment: CDR1 MNHNS and CDR2 SASEGT. The CDR3 is 21 amino acids. The CDR3 nucleotides read TGTGCCAGCAGTGAAGCGCTCCCGACAGGGGGCTACCATTCTACCTACAATGAGCAGTTCTTC. Amino acids: CASSEALPTGGYHSTYNEQFF.

This chain links TRBV29-1 with TRBJ2-7; 7 nucleotides agree with TRBD1. V was clipped by 7 bases and J by 4 bases; unmatched bases: 10. CDR3 size: 13 residues. Germline V gene sequence: CDR1 SQVTM, CDR2 ANQGSEA. As DNA, the CDR3 is TGCAGCGCGTTAAGACAGGGCCCGTACGAGCAGTACTTC. Amino acids: CSALRQGPYEQYF.